The 27 T cell receptor beta chains reported below all come from one sample, sequenced in a study of blood T cells in healthy people across ages. Sample-barcoded 5' priming and a J-beta primer mix drove a second PCR of about 6 to 12 cycles. From the 5' RACE reads, TCRdb called clonotypes with MiXCR, one entry per CDR3 protein. The sample consists of about 400,000 distinct CDR3 sequences, approximately 51% of them appearing once. Sequencing input: blood. The receptors were gathered from a man aged 60 to 75 in good health.

The V and J genes are TRBV7-2 and TRBJ2-7; TRBD1 is a possible D gene (6 bases). From germline, CDR1 is SGHTA and CDR2 FQGNSA. This CDR3 spans 14 amino acids. Trimming stripped 5 bases from V and 1 base from J, with 12 bases between. The CDR3 DNA sequence: TGTGCCAGCAGCCCTACCCAGGGGTCCTACGAGCAGTACTTC. Its protein is CASSPTQGSYEQYF.

The chain has TRBV3-1 and TRBJ1-1; 7 nucleotides line up with TRBD1. Trimming at V came to 1 base and at J to 6 bases, leaving 5 bases not matched to a gene. From germline, CDR1 is LGHDT and CDR2 YNNKEL (reference sequence). The CDR3 spans 14 residues. As DNA, the CDR3 is TGTGCCAGCAGCCAAGGACAGGGTGGGGCTGAAGCTTTCTTT. Its protein product is CASSQGQGGAEAFF.

V gene TRBV7-9 combines with J gene TRBJ2-3, with a possible D match to TRBD2 (5 bases). This CDR3 region has 15 residues. The germline V gene has CDR1 SEHNR and CDR2 FQNEAQ (reference sequence). V shed 1 base and J shed 1 base, with 9 bases lying between them. The CDR3 loop is CASSLGERGTDTQYF. CDR3 DNA: TGTGCCAGCAGCTTAGGGGAGAGGGGCACAGATACGCAGTATTTT.

The chain couples TRBV5-5 to TRBJ1-2; TRBD1 matches 7 bases. V was pared by 4 bases and J by 4 bases, with 7 bases of the junction left unmatched. CDR3 size: 14 residues. The germline V gene encodes CDR1 SGHKS and CDR2 YYEKEE (reference sequence). The CDR3 bases are TGTGCCAGCAGCCTGGGACAGAATAGCTATGGCTACACCTTC. Amino acids: CASSLGQNSYGYTF.

The sample holds a few counts of this clonotype. The chain is built from TRBV5-5 and TRBJ2-7; 10 bases match TRBD2. V lost 0 bases and J lost 0; bases outside the gene matches: 6. Looked up from germline, CDR1 is SGHKS and CDR2 is YYEKEE (reference sequence). The CDR3 length is 17 residues. CDR3 nucleotide sequence: TGTGCCAGCAGCTTGGCTAGCGGGAGTCCAAGCTCCTACGAGCAGTACTTC. It codes for CASSLASGSPSSYEQYF.

The chain has TRBV2 and TRBJ1-2; 7 positions match TRBD1. CDR3 length: 14 amino acids. Germline V lookup: CDR1 SNHLY, CDR2 FYNNEI. Trimming took 6 bases from V and 8 from J; bases not matched to a gene: 12. The CDR3 bases are TGTGCCAGCAGCGAATTGACAGGGCGGTACGGCTACACCTTC. Its translation is CASSELTGRYGYTF.

Note on this clonotype: The junction departs from the called germline gene at one end, perhaps through a read error. The chain has TRBV20-1 and TRBJ2-5, with 7 bases fitting TRBD2. The CDR3 spans 17 residues. CDR1 DFQATT and CDR2 SNEGSKA come from the germline V gene (reference sequence). CDR3 nucleotides: TGCAGTGCTAGAGATCCCGGGGTGGGAGGGATTAGGGAGAGCCAGTACTTC. Residues: CSARDPGVGGIRESQYF.

The chain joins TRBV10-3 to TRBJ2-1, with D possibly being TRBD1 (6 bases). Germline CDR1 and CDR2: ENHRY and SYGVKD. Trimming took 1 base from V and 7 from J, leaving 8 bases between them. CDR3 length: 13 amino acids. The CDR3 region is CAISEFTGNEQFF. CDR3 coding DNA: TGTGCCATCAGTGAGTTTACAGGGAATGAGCAGTTCTTC.

The chain couples TRBV6-5 to TRBJ2-5; D is uncertain. The CDR3 length is 13 residues. Trimming took off 5 bases at V and 0 bases at J, with 7 bases between the two ends. Looked up from germline, CDR1 is MNHEY and CDR2 is SVGAGI. CDR3 region: CASSDTNQETQYF. CDR3 bases: TGTGCCAGCAGTGACACAAACCAAGAGACCCAGTACTTC.

This clonotype has just one count. The rearrangement uses TRBV6-1 and TRBJ2-3; D is perhaps TRBD2 (6 bases). V lost 5 bases, J lost 6 bases, and 24 bases lay in between. The CDR3 runs to 17 residues. Germline V lookup: CDR1 MNHNS, CDR2 SASEGT. CDR3 nucleotides: TGTGCCAGCAGTCCCCCCTGGGACTGGGTCAGCCTGGATACGCAGTATTTT. It translates to CASSPPWDWVSLDTQYF.

The rearrangement joins TRBV7-2 to TRBJ1-4; D gene ambiguous. CDR3 size: 14 residues. Germline CDR1 reads SGHTA; CDR2 reads FQGNSA. Trimming left V 4 bases short and J 8 bases short, with 14 bases between. The CDR3 here is CASSSYSGTEKLFF. The CDR3 nucleotides read TGTGCCAGCAGCTCGTACAGTGGTACGGAAAAACTGTTTTTT.

The J gene is TRBJ2-7, the V gene TRBV12-3 or TRBV12-4; 9 bases line up with TRBD1. J gave up 2 bases and V 6 bases, and 11 bases lay outside the gene matches. The CDR3 covers 16 residues. CDR3 loop: CASSQNLGQGTYEQYF. CDR3 coding DNA: TGTGCCAGCAGCCAAAATTTAGGACAGGGGACCTACGAGCAGTACTTC.

This clonotype was counted once. The CDR3 DNA is TGTGCCAGCAGGCCCGACACTAGGGCCGAGCAGTACTTC. Residues: CASRPDTRAEQYF. The chain joins TRBV27 to TRBJ2-4; the D gene is possibly TRBD2 (5 bases). The J call may be wrong; the DNA end is better matched by TRBJ2-7. The CDR3 covers 13 residues. From germline, CDR1 is MNHEY and CDR2 SMNVEV (reference sequence).

The table lists this clonotype with a count of one. The rearrangement uses TRBV12-3 or TRBV12-4 and TRBJ1-4; no clear D. This CDR3 has 14 residues. V gave up 5 bases and J gave up 0 bases, with 7 bases separating them. Written as DNA, the CDR3 is TGTGCCAGCAGTCCGGATGCAACTAATGAAAAACTGTTTTTT. Translating gives CASSPDATNEKLFF.

This clonotype occurred many times. The chain joins TRBV20-1 to TRBJ2-1; weak D call: TRBD2 (6 bases). The CDR3 covers 11 residues. Germline V gives CDR1 DFQATT, CDR2 SNEGSKA (reference sequence). Trimming removed 6 bases from V and 9 bases from J, with 12 bases in between. The chain's CDR3 is CSAPTSREQFF. DNA of the CDR3: TGCAGTGCCCCGACTAGTCGTGAGCAGTTCTTC.

This clonotype was recorded at least ten times. The rearrangement uses TRBV7-9 and TRBJ1-4; 8 bases line up with TRBD1. Germline CDR1 SEHNR, CDR2 FQNEAQ (reference sequence). CDR3 length: 16 residues. Trimming took 3 bases from V and 3 from J; bases not matched to a gene: 6. The CDR3 nucleotides read TGTGCCAGCAGCTTTTTTACAGGGGGACCTAATGAAAAACTGTTTTTT. Its translation: CASSFFTGGPNEKLFF.

Ten or more counts support this clonotype. The chain uses TRBV20-1 and TRBJ2-5; 11 nucleotides align to TRBD2. Germline loops: CDR1 DFQATT, CDR2 SNEGSKA (reference sequence). CDR3 size: 16 residues. Losses at the gene ends were 1 base for V and 3 bases for J; bases not matched to a gene: 7. In DNA, the CDR3 is TGCAGTGCTAGAGTGTCTGGGACTAGCGGTAAAGAGACCCAGTACTTC. Residues: CSARVSGTSGKETQYF.

The chain carries TRBV29-1 and TRBJ2-7; 9 bases fit TRBD1. The CDR3 consists of 14 residues. The V and J ends lost 7 bases and 4 bases, in that order; junction bases with no gene match: 11. The V gene's germline CDR1 is SQVTM and CDR2 ANQGSEA. The CDR3 bases are TGCAGCGCCGGGGGGACAGGGTCTGTATACGAGCAGTACTTC. Residues: CSAGGTGSVYEQYF.

In its sample, this clonotype was seen once. The J gene is TRBJ2-7, the V gene TRBV3-1, with 14 bases matching TRBD2. V dropped 3 bases and J dropped 6; count of bases not matched to a gene: 4. The CDR3 is made up of 15 amino acids. The germline gives CDR1 LGHDT, CDR2 YNNKEL (reference sequence). Here the CDR3 DNA reads TGTGCCAGCAGCCACGGACTAGCGGGGGGAGCCGAGCAGTACTTC. Its protein product is CASSHGLAGGAEQYF.

This sequence joins TRBV27 and TRBJ2-5, with 9 bases aligning to TRBD2. Trimming took 2 bases from V and 4 from J; bases not matched to a gene: 5. CDR1 and CDR2 from the germline V gene are MNHEY and SMNVEV (reference sequence). The CDR3 is 15 residues long. CDR3 sequence (DNA): TGTGCCAGCAGTTTAAAGGGACTAGCTCGAGAGACCCAGTACTTC. It yields the protein CASSLKGLARETQYF.

The V and J genes are TRBV7-8 and TRBJ1-2, with 8 positions matching TRBD1. The trim removed 4 bases at V and 5 bases at J, leaving 6 bases unmatched. Per the germline V gene, CDR1 is SGHVS and CDR2 is FQNEAQ. This CDR3 contains 14 residues. CDR3 protein: CASSSGQGWYGYTF. CDR3 sequence (DNA): TGTGCCAGCAGCTCCGGACAGGGCTGGTATGGCTACACCTTC.

This chain joins TRBV11-3 and TRBJ2-1; TRBD1 matches at 7 bases. Losses at the gene ends were 5 bases for V and 7 bases for J; bases not matched to a gene: 8. CDR1 SGHNT and CDR2 YENEEA come from the germline V gene. This CDR3 is built from 14 residues. The CDR3 protein is CASSARQGRNEQFF. CDR3 in DNA: TGTGCCAGCAGCGCAAGACAGGGTCGGAATGAGCAGTTCTTC.

The genes are TRBV27 and TRBJ2-5; 7 nucleotides line up with TRBD1. The J call may be faulty, since TRBJ2-7 better matches the DNA end. The CDR3 runs to 13 residues. Germline assignment: CDR1 MNHEY and CDR2 SMNVEV (reference sequence). The CDR3 protein is CATMGQYPYEQYF. The CDR3 DNA reads TGTGCCACCATGGGACAGTATCCCTACGAGCAGTACTTC.

This sequence joins TRBV7-2 and TRBJ2-5; no reliable D call. CDR3 length equals 14 residues. Germline CDR1 and CDR2: SGHTA and FQGNSA. V was clipped by 1 base and J by 4 bases, with 10 bases between them. The CDR3 spells CASSLGFFGETQYF. The DNA for the CDR3 is TGTGCCAGCAGCTTAGGGTTCTTCGGAGAGACCCAGTACTTC.

This clonotype was seen a handful of times. The J gene is TRBJ1-2, the V gene TRBV14; possible D gene TRBD1, 5 bases. Germline assignment: CDR1 SGHDN and CDR2 FVKESK. V was pared by 4 bases and J by 7 bases, with 13 bases between. The CDR3 extends over 13 amino acids. The CDR3 spells CASSPRARGGYTF. In DNA form, the CDR3 reads TGTGCCAGCAGCCCGAGGGCTAGGGGTGGCTACACCTTC.

The chain combines TRBV11-3 with TRBJ2-3; 9 bases agree with TRBD2. The CDR3 is 16 residues long. Germline assignment: CDR1 SGHNT and CDR2 YENEEA. J lost 4 bases, V lost 5 bases, and 10 bases had no gene match. CDR3 DNA sequence: TGTGCCAGCAGCCGCCTTAGCGGGAGTGCTTCAGATACGCAGTATTTT. Protein sequence: CASSRLSGSASDTQYF.

This clonotype was counted many times. The chain employs TRBV5-1 and TRBJ2-1, with TRBD2 matching 9 bases. The CDR3 has 15 residues. Looked up from germline, CDR1 is SGHRS and CDR2 is YFSETQ. V lost 2 bases and J lost 7; bases outside the gene matches: 7. The CDR3 sequence: CASSFRRGGRNEQFF. DNA for the CDR3: TGCGCCAGCAGCTTTCGGCGGGGGGGCCGTAATGAGCAGTTCTTC. The whole variable domain, filled in from reference TRBV5-1 and TRBJ2-1, reads KAGVTQTPRYLIKTRGQQVTLSCSPISGHRSVSWYQQTPGQGLQFLFEYFSETQRNKGNFPGRFSGRQFSNSRSEMNVSTLELGDSALYLCASSFRRGGRNEQFFGPGTRLTVL.